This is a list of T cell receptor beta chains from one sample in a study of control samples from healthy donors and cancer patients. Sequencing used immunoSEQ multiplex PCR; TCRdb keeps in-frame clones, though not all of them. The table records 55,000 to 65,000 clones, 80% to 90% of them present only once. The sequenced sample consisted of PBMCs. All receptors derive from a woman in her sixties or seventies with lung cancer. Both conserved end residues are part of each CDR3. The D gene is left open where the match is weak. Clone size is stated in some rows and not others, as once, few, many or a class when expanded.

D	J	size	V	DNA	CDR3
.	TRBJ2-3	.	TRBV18	TGTGCCAGCTCACCTTCAAGCGGACGCACAGATACGCAGTATTTT	CASSPSSGRTDTQYF
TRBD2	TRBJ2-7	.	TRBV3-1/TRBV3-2	TGTGCCAGCAGCCAAACTAGCCTAGCGGGGGCAGACGAGCAGTACTTC	CASSQTSLAGADEQYF
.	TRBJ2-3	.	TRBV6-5	TGTGCCGGCTCTCTCCTCCCAGGCACAGATACGCAGTATTTT	CAGSLLPGTDTQYF
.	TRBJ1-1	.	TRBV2	TGTGCCAGCAGTGATACTATGGGGGTCCCTGAAGCTTTCTTT	CASSDTMGVPEAFF
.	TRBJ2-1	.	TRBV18	TGTGCCAGCTCACCACCCGACAAATACAATGAGCAGTTCTTC	CASSPPDKYNEQFF
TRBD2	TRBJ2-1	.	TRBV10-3	TGTGCCTCCTCCTGGACTAGCGGGAGCAATGAGCAGTTCTTC	CASSWTSGSNEQFF
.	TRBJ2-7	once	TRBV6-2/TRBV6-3	TGTGCCAGCAGCTGGACTGACACGGCCTACGAGCAGTACTTC	CASSWTDTAYEQYF
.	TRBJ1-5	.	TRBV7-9	TGTGCCAGCAGCTTTTGGGCAGGGGGCAATCAGCCCCAGCATTTT	CASSFWAGGNQPQHF
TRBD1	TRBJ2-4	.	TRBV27	TGTGCCAGCAGTACCTTTACCCCCTCCTTTGGACAGGGAGGCACCATTCAGTACTTC	CASSTFTPSFGQGGTIQYF
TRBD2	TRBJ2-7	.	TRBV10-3	TGTGCCATCAGTTCAACGGGGGGGGGCTACGAGCAGTACTTC	CAISSTGGGYEQYF
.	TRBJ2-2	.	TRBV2	TGTGCCAGCAGTGACAGGGAGATCACCGGGGAGCTGTTTTTT	CASSDREITGELFF
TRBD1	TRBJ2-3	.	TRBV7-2	TGTGCCAGCAGCAAGAGAGCATATAGGGACAGGGGAACAGATACGCAGTATTTT	CASSKRAYRDRGTDTQYF
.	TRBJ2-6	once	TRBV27	TGTGCCAGCAGTCTCTACCGAATCTCTGGGGCCAACGTCCTGACTTTC	CASSLYRISGANVLTF
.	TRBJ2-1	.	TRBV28	TGTGCCAGCAGTTTAGGAATATCTGAGCAGTTCTTC	CASSLGISEQFF
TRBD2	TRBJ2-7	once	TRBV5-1	TGCGCCAGCAGCTTCGGGACTAGCGGCTCACTGGAAGGGAGCTACGAGCAGTACTTC	CASSFGTSGSLEGSYEQYF
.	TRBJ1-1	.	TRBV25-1	TGTGCCAGCACCCAGCAGGGACGGCAGACTGAAGCTTTCTTT	CASTQQGRQTEAFF
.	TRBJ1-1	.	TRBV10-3	TGTGCCATCAGCATAGGGGGTATGGGCACTGAAGCTTTCTTT	CAISIGGMGTEAFF
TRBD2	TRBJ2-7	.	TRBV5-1	TGCGCCAGCAGCTTGTCGGGGGGGCTAAACGAGCAGTACTTC	CASSLSGGLNEQYF
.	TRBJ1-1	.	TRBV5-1	TGCGCCAGCAGCTCCACAGGGTTCACTGAAGCTTTCTTT	CASSSTGFTEAFF
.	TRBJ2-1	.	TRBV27	TGTGCCAGCAGTTTCACCAGGGATTCCTACAATGAGCAGTTCTTC	CASSFTRDSYNEQFF
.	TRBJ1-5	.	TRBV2	TGTGCCAGCAGTGAGTACCCCCTCGTTGGTCAGCCCCAGCATTTT	CASSEYPLVGQPQHF
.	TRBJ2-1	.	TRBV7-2	TGTGCCAGCACCACCCCCGGTGGGGGGGAGCAGTTCTTC	CASTTPGGGEQFF
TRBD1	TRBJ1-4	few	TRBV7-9	TGTGCCAGCAGCCTGGGACAGGGGAGGGGCGCAACTAATGAAAAACTGTTTTTT	CASSLGQGRGATNEKLFF
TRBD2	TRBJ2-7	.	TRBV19	TGTGCCAGTGTAGCGGGAGGGGCCGACGAGCAGTACTTC	CASVAGGADEQYF
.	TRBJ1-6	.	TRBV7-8	TGTGCCAGCAGCTTAAGGCGGGGGGGGGAAGGCAATTCACCCCTCCACTTT	CASSLRRGGEGNSPLHF
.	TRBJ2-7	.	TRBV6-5	TGTGCCAGCAGCAGATCTACCCTTAGCTCCTACGAGCAGTACTTC	CASSRSTLSSYEQYF
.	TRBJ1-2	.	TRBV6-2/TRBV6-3	TGTGCCAGCAGTTACTCGTTCGCATCGGATGGCTACACCTTC	CASSYSFASDGYTF
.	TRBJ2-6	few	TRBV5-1	TGCGCCAGCAGCCCGGGACAAGAGGCTGGGGCCAACGTCCTGACTTTC	CASSPGQEAGANVLTF
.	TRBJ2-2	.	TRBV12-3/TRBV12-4	TGTGCCAGCAGTTTTGGGGCCACCGGGGAGCTGTTTTTT	CASSFGATGELFF
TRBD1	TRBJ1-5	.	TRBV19	TGTGCCAGTAGCTCCCGGGACAGTTGGAGTCCCGTTACCAATCAGCCCCAGCATTTT	CASSSRDSWSPVTNQPQHF
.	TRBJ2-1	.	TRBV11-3	TGTGCCAGCAGCCCCCAAGTGAGCTCCTACAATGAGCAGTTCTTC	CASSPQVSSYNEQFF
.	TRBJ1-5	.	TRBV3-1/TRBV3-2	TGTGCCAGCAGCCCCGGGGCCCGGGGTCAGCCCCAGCATTTT	CASSPGARGQPQHF
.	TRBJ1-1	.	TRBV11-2	TGTGCCAGCAGCTTAAGTCCTCGGGGGGACACTGAAGCTTTCTTT	CASSLSPRGDTEAFF
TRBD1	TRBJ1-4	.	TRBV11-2	TGTGCCAGCAGCCCGTCACAGGGGGTGGGTGAAAAACTGTTTTTT	CASSPSQGVGEKLFF
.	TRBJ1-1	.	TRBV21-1	TGTGCCAGCAGCAAAGCGGGGGGCGAGGCTGAAGCTTTCTTT	CASSKAGGEAEAFF
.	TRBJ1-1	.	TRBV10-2	TGCGCCAGCAGTGCCCAGAACACTGAAGCTTTCTTT	CASSAQNTEAFF
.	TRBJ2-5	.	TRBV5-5	TGTGCCAGCAGCCTAGACGTACAGGGTTGGGAGACCCAGTACTTC	CASSLDVQGWETQYF
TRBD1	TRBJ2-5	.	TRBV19	TGTGCCAGTAGTTCTCACCGACAGGGCCAAGAGACCCAGTACTTC	CASSSHRQGQETQYF
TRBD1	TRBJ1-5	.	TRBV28	TGTGCCAGCAGTTCCGCGGGACAGGGCAGTCAGCCCCAGCATTTT	CASSSAGQGSQPQHF
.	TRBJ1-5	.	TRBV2	TGTGCCAGCAGTAAGGAGGGAGGGAGAGGGGCCCTTTTACGCAATCAGCCCCAGCATTTT	CASSKEGGRGALLRNQPQHF
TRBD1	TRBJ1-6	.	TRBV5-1	TGCGCCAGCAGCTTGGTGTCAGGGGGATTGAATTCACCCCTCCACTTT	CASSLVSGGLNSPLHF
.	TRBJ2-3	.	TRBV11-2	TGTGCCAGCAGGGGTGGGTACACAGATACGCAGTATTTT	CASRGGYTDTQYF
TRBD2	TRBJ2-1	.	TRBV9	TGTGCCAGCAGCTTTTGGACTAGCGGTTACAATGAGCAGTTCTTC	CASSFWTSGYNEQFF
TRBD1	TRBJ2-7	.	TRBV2	TGTGCCAGCAGGGGCACCGGACAGGGCCGATATCGGCAGTACTTC	CASRGTGQGRYRQYF
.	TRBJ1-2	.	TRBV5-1	TGCGCCAGCAGCCTGTCGACAGTGGAGAATGGCTACACCTTC	CASSLSTVENGYTF
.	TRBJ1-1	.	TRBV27	TGTGCCAGCAAGGCGTGGGGGGCTGAAGCTTTCTTT	CASKAWGAEAFF
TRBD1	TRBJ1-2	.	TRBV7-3	TGTGCCAGCAGCTTAAATGGGGGACAGGCTAGTCGCGGCTACACCTTC	CASSLNGGQASRGYTF
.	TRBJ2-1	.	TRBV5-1	TGCGCCAGCAGCTTGTCCTCTTACAATGAGCAGTTCTTC	CASSLSSYNEQFF
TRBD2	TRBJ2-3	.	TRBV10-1	TGCGCCAGCAGTGACACTAGCGGGAGGTCGGCAGATACGCAGTATTTT	CASSDTSGRSADTQYF